The T cell receptor (beta chain) described here comes from a study of CXCR3-negative and CXCR3-positive naive CD8 T cells. The length of the CDR3 is 16 residues. Germline CDR1 and CDR2: SEHNR and FQNEAQ (reference sequence). To note about this clonotype: Its target is not known.

Using triplicate sorts, 300,000 or so cells were collected each time from every CD8+ T cell subset. Regarding the study as a whole: The TRB CDR3s that CXCR3-positive naive cells carried were more hydrophobic than those of CXCR3-negative naive cells.

UMI-tagged TRB cDNA libraries were built via 5' RACE. For each CDR3 protein, TCRdb gives one entry from its re-call of the 5' RACE reads, without DNA. The repertoire table contains 100,000 to 150,000 distinct CDR3 sequences. Sequenced material: naive CXCR3- CD8+ T cells from blood. The subset here: CD45RO-CCR7+CD27+CD95- naive CD8+ T cells lacking CXCR3 (TNR3-). The TCR sequence derives from a human donor in good health. Some clones in this sample may be carry-over from other donors' samples. The chain joins TRBV7-9 to TRBJ2-1; the TCRdb call, TRBD1, lacks DNA for checking. CDR3 region: CASSRSGSRAYNEQFF.